This TCR beta chain was captured in a study of metastatic and nonmetastatic thyroid tumors. In the study overall: Both malignant and benign thyroid patients supplied peripheral blood and tumor or nodule tissue samples, across which the repertoires of these patients were then compared.

TCRdb redid the clone calls on the PCR reads using MiXCR. The data contain approximately 24,000 clones, around 20% of them singletons. This clone showed up many times. Its antigen remains unknown. Germline values: CDR1 SGHDT, CDR2 YYEEEE. V was pared by 2 bases and J by 6 bases, with 5 bases of the junction left unmatched. The CDR3 runs to 15 residues. General study findings and limits: The study reportedly found significantly higher TCR beta diversity in malignant thyroid tumors than benign nodules, in blood and tumor.

Thyroid surgery was preceded by no treatment in any patient. This receptor was identified in a male donor with papillary thyroid cancer or a benign thyroid nodule (not recorded which). Some clones in this sample may be carry-over from other donors' samples. The sequencing sample was made of blood. The V and J genes are TRBV5-6 and TRBJ2-7, with 13 positions matching TRBD2. CDR3 sequence (DNA): TGTGCCAGCAGCTTACTAGCGGGAGGGCCGGCCGAGCAGTACTTC. Translated: CASSLLAGGPAEQYF. The full variable domain, in which reference TRBV5-6 and TRBJ2-7 provide the parts outside the CDR3, is DAGVTQSPTHLIKTRGQQVTLRCSPKSGHDTVSWYQQALGQGPQFIFQYYEEEERQRGNFPDRFSGHQFPNYSSELNVNALLLGDSALYLCASSLLAGGPAEQYFGPGTRLTVT.